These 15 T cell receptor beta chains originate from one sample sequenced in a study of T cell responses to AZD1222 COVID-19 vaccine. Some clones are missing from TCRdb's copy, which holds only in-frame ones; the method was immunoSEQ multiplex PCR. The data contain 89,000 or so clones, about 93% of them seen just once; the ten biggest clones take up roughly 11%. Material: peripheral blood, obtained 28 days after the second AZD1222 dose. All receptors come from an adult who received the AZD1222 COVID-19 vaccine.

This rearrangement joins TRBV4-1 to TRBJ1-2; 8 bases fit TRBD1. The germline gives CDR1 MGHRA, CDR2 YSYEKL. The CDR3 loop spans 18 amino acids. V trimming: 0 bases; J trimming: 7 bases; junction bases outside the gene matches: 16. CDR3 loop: CASSQESRGRLMPLGYTF. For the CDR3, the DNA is TGCGCCAGCAGCCAAGAAAGCAGGGGGCGGTTGATGCCCCTTGGCTACACCTTC.

Here the CDR3 DNA reads TGTGCCAGCAGCTCTAGGACGACGCCCGTGAGCACTGAAGCTTTCTTT. It codes for CASSSRTTPVSTEAFF. The chain has TRBV5-8 and TRBJ1-1; D call uncertain. Germline V lookup: CDR1 SGHTS, CDR2 YDEGEE. The CDR3 extends over 16 amino acids. The V end lost 3 bases, the J end lost 4 bases, and 19 bases lay between the germline ends.

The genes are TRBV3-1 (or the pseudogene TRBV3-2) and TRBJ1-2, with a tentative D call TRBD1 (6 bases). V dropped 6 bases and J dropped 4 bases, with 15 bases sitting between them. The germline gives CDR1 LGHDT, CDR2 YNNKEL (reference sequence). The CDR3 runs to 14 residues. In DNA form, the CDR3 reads TGTGCCAGCAGGGGGAGGGGGGTCCCCTATGGCTACACCTTC. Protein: CASRGRGVPYGYTF.

In DNA, the CDR3 is TGTGCCATCAGTGAGACCTGGACTAGCGGGAGATCTACGCAGTATTTT. It specifies CAISETWTSGRSTQYF. The rearrangement links TRBV10-3 to TRBJ2-3; 13 nucleotides agree with TRBD2. From germline, CDR1 is ENHRY and CDR2 SYGVKD. The CDR3 consists of 16 residues. J gave up 8 bases and V 2 bases, and 7 bases lay outside the gene matches.

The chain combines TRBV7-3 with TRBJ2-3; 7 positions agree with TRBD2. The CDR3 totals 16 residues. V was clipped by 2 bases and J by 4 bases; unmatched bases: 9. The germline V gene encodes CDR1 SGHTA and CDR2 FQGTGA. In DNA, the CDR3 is TGTGCCAGCAGCTTAGCAGGCGGCGGGAGTCCAGATACGCAGTATTTT. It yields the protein CASSLAGGGSPDTQYF.

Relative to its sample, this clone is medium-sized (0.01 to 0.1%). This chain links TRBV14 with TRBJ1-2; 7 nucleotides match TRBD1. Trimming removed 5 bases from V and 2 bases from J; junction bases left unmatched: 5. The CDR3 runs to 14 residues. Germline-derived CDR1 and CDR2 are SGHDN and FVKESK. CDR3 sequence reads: CASSDRVKNYGYTF. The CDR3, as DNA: TGTGCCAGCAGCGACAGGGTAAAGAACTATGGCTACACCTTC. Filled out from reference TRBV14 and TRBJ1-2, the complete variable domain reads EAGVTQFPSHSVIEKGQTVTLRCDPISGHDNLYWYRRVMGKEIKFLLHFVKESKQDESGMPNNRFLAERTGGTYSTLKVQPAELEDSGVYFCASSDRVKNYGYTFGSGTRLTVV.

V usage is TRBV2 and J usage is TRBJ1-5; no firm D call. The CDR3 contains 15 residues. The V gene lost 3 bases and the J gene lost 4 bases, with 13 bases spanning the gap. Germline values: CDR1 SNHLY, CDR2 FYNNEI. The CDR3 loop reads CASSETDGQNQPQHF. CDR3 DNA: TGTGCCAGCAGTGAGACGGACGGCCAAAATCAGCCCCAGCATTTT.

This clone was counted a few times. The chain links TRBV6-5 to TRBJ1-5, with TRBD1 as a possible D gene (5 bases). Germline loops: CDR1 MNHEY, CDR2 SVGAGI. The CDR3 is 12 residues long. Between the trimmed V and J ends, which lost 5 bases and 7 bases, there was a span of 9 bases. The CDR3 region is CASSPWGQPQHF. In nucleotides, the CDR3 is TGTGCCAGCAGTCCTTGGGGGCAGCCCCAGCATTTT.

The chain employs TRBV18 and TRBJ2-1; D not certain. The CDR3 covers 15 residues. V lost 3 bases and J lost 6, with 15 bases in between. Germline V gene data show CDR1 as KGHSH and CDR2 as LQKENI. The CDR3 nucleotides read TGTGCCAGCTCACCCGGCAGGTACATCGGCAATGAGCAGTTCTTC. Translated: CASSPGRYIGNEQFF.

Written as DNA, the CDR3 is TGCAGTGCTAGTCGAGGGAGAAATTCACCCCTCCACTTT. As protein: CSASRGRNSPLHF. The V and J genes are TRBV20-1 and TRBJ1-6; no clear D gene. V was cut by 3 bases and J by 7 bases, with 10 bases left in between. The germline V gene has CDR1 DFQATT and CDR2 SNEGSKA (reference sequence). This CDR3 is 13 amino acids long.

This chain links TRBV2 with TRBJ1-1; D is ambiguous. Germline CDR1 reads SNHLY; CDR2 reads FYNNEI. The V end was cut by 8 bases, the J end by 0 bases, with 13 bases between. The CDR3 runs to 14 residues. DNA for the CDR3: TGTGCCAGCGTCTTAGGGCGACTGAACACTGAAGCTTTCTTT. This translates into CASVLGRLNTEAFF.

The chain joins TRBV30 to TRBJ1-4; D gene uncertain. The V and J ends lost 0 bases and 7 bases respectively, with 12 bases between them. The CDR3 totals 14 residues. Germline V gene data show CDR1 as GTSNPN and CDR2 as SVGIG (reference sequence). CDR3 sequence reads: CAWSVLGFREKLFF. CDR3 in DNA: TGTGCCTGGAGTGTATTAGGGTTCCGTGAAAAACTGTTTTTT.

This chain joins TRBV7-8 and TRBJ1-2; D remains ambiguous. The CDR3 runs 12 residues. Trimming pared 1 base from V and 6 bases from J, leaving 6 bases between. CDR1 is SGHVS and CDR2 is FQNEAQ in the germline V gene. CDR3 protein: CASSLGVDGYTF. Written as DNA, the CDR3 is TGTGCCAGCAGCTTAGGTGTAGATGGCTACACCTTC.

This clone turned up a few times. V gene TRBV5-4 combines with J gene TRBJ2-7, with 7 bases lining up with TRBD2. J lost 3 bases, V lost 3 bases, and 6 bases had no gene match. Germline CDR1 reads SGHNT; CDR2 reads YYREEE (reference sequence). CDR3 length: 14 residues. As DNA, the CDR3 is TGTGCCAGCAGCTCATTCAGCGGGGACTACGAGCAGTACTTC. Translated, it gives CASSSFSGDYEQYF. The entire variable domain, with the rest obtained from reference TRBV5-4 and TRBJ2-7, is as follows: ETGVTQSPTHLIKTRGQQVTLRCSSQSGHNTVSWYQQALGQGPQFIFQYYREEENGRGNFPPRFSGLQFPNYSSELNVNALELDDSALYLCASSSFSGDYEQYFGPGTRLTVT.

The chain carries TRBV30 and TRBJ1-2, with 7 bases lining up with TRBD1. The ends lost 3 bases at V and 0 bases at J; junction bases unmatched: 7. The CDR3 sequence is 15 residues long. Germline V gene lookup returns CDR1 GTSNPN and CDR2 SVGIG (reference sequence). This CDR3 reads CAWRGRGFPNYGYTF. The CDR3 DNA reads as TGTGCCTGGAGGGGCAGGGGGTTCCCTAACTATGGCTACACCTTC.